The rows below give T cell receptor beta chains drawn from one sample of a study of shared clonotypes between healthy human individuals. TCRdb's copy holds only in-frame clones and misses some; the assay was immunoSEQ multiplex PCR. Of nearly 750,000 clones detected, roughly 72% appear once; the ten largest clones hold under 2%. The specimen was memory CD4+ T cells sorted from blood. These receptor sequences come from a woman aged 25 to 39 in good health. CDR3s include the opening cysteine and the closing phenylalanine or tryptophan. D genes are given only for firm matches. For some rows the clone size is stated as once, few or many, or as a class when expanded; others skip it.

j_call v_call d_call clone_size cdr3_nt cdr3_aa
TRBJ2-7 TRBV9 TRBD2 once TGTGCCAGCAGCAGTAGCGGGAGGGGGATGTACGAGCAGTACTTC CASSSSGRGMYEQYF
TRBJ2-4 TRBV6-5 TRBD2 NA TGTGCCAGCAGTACCGGGACTAGCGGGAGCCCCATTCAGTACTTC CASSTGTSGSPIQYF
TRBJ1-4 TRBV6-1 NA NA TGTGCCAGCAGTCAAGGACTTGCGGCAACTAATGAAAAACTGTTTTTT CASSQGLAATNEKLFF
TRBJ2-3 TRBV5-1 TRBD2 many TGCGCCAGCCTAGCGGGGACTAGCACAGATACGCAGTATTTT CASLAGTSTDTQYF
TRBJ2-1 TRBV21-1 NA NA TGTGCCAGCAGCAAAGCGCTAGGTACAGGGGGCTGCAATGAGCAGTTCTTC CASSKALGTGGCNEQFF
TRBJ2-2 TRBV7-7 NA NA TGTGCCAGCAGCTTAGTAGAGAACACCGGGGAGCTGTTTTTT CASSLVENTGELFF
TRBJ1-1 TRBV19 NA NA TGTGCCAGTAGTATAGGGCGGAACACTGAAGCTTTCTTT CASSIGRNTEAFF
TRBJ2-7 TRBV25-1 TRBD1 NA TGTGCCAGCAGTGAATCCGGGACAGGGTATTCCTACGAGCAGTACTTC CASSESGTGYSYEQYF
TRBJ2-1 TRBV29-1 TRBD2 NA TGCAGCGTTGAAGTCGAGCGGGAGATGATTAACAATGAGCAGTTCTTC CSVEVEREMINNEQFF
TRBJ1-4 TRBV2 NA few TGTGCCAGCGGAGTAACTAATGAAAAACTGTTTTTT CASGVTNEKLFF
TRBJ1-1 TRBV14 NA NA TGTGCCAGCAGCAGTAGGGTGAACACTGAAGCTTTCTTT CASSSRVNTEAFF
TRBJ2-1 TRBV11-2 NA NA TGTGCCAGCAGCTTACAGGGCTCCTACAATGAGCAGTTCTTC CASSLQGSYNEQFF
TRBJ1-3 TRBV19 TRBD1 few TGTGCCAGTAGTATCCCTGGGACAGCTGGAAACACCATATATTTT CASSIPGTAGNTIYF
TRBJ2-5 TRBV7-9 NA NA TGTGCCAGCAGCTCCCCCAGAGTTGGGGCCTTGGAGACCCAGTACTTC CASSSPRVGALETQYF
TRBJ2-3 TRBV5-4 NA NA TGTGCCAGCAGCGTAACATACACAGATACGCAGTATTTT CASSVTYTDTQYF
TRBJ2-7 TRBV6-5 TRBD2 few TGTGCCAGCATCCCGACGCTAGCGGGTTCCTACGAGCAGTACTTC CASIPTLAGSYEQYF
TRBJ2-3 TRBV27 TRBD1 NA TGTGCCAGCAGTCTAAGACGAGGGGGCTCAGATACGCAGTATTTT CASSLRRGGSDTQYF
TRBJ1-5 TRBV6-5 NA few TGTGCCAGCAGTTGGGGGGGGACCCGCAATCAGCCCCAGCATTTT CASSWGGTRNQPQHF
TRBJ2-7 TRBV5-5 NA NA TGTGCCAGCAGCTTGGTAACCGGGACACCCTCCTACGAGCAGTACTTC CASSLVTGTPSYEQYF
TRBJ2-2 TRBV5-6 TRBD2 NA TGTGCCAGCAGCTTGGTTGGTAGCGGGGGCACCGGGGAGCTGTTTTTT CASSLVGSGGTGELFF
TRBJ1-2 TRBV6-1 TRBD1 NA TGTGCCAGCAGTGGGACAGGGGTTGGCTACACCTTC CASSGTGVGYTF